A selection of T cell receptor beta chains follows, all from one sample in a study of CD8+CD57+ T cells in acquired aplastic anemia. TCRdb analysed the reads with MiXCR anew, one entry per CDR3 protein. The table lists roughly 58,000 distinct CDR3 sequences, 55% of them singletons. The sequencing sample was made of sorted CD4+, CD8+, or CD8+CD57+ T cells (not recorded which) from PBMCs. The receptors come from a human donor in good health, serving as a control. The CDR3 runs from the conserved cysteine through the conserved F or W. The D gene is left open where the match is weak. Only some rows state a clone size, as once, few, many or a class for expanded clones.

V gene: TRBV10-2
clone size: -
D gene: -
J gene: TRBJ2-3
CDR3 protein: CASKTSYTQYF
CDR3 DNA: TGCGCCAGCAAGACCAGTTATACGCAGTATTTT

V gene: TRBV10-2
clone size: -
D gene: -
J gene: TRBJ2-7
CDR3 protein: CASRDRGQGYEQYF
CDR3 DNA: TGCGCCAGCAGAGATAGGGGTCAGGGGTACGAGCAGTACTTC

V gene: TRBV20-1
clone size: once
D gene: -
J gene: TRBJ1-1
CDR3 protein: CSASTRPEQQGNTEAFF
CDR3 DNA: TGCAGTGCTAGTACCCGTCCCGAACAGCAGGGGAACACTGAAGCTTTCTTT

V gene: TRBV7-3
clone size: -
D gene: -
J gene: TRBJ1-1
CDR3 protein: CASSLNPGWVGTEAFF
CDR3 DNA: TGTGCCAGCAGCTTAAATCCCGGATGGGTAGGCACTGAAGCTTTCTTT

V gene: TRBV19
clone size: many
D gene: -
J gene: TRBJ2-1
CDR3 protein: CASSIFAQTSRNNEQFF
CDR3 DNA: TGTGCCAGTAGTATTTTTGCCCAAACTAGCAGGAACAATGAGCAGTTCTTC

V gene: TRBV7-7
clone size: -
D gene: -
J gene: TRBJ2-3
CDR3 protein: CASSPGTSRNTDTQYF
CDR3 DNA: TGTGCTAGCAGCCCAGGCACATCTAGGAACACAGATACGCAGTATTTT

V gene: TRBV6-4
clone size: -
D gene: -
J gene: TRBJ2-1
CDR3 protein: CASSDSSADYNEQFF
CDR3 DNA: TGTGCCAGCAGTGATTCAAGCGCCGATTACAATGAGCAGTTCTTC

V gene: TRBV12-3/TRBV12-4
clone size: -
D gene: TRBD1
J gene: TRBJ1-6
CDR3 protein: CASSGGQGSSPPHF
CDR3 DNA: TGTGCCAGCAGTGGAGGACAGGGAAGTTCACCCCCCCACTTT

V gene: TRBV24-1
clone size: -
D gene: -
J gene: TRBJ1-5
CDR3 protein: CATSDPGRQETQHF
CDR3 DNA: TGTGCCACCAGTGACCCCGGACGTCAAGAGACCCAGCATTTT

V gene: TRBV19
clone size: many
D gene: -
J gene: TRBJ1-1
CDR3 protein: CASSPKTITRAFF
CDR3 DNA: TGTGCCAGTAGTCCAAAGACGATAACAAGGGCTTTCTTT

V gene: TRBV7-3
clone size: -
D gene: -
J gene: TRBJ2-7
CDR3 protein: CASSTSRQGSHEQYF
CDR3 DNA: TGTGCCAGCAGCACCTCTCGGCAGGGGAGTCACGAGCAGTACTTC

V gene: TRBV24-1
clone size: few
D gene: -
J gene: TRBJ1-5
CDR3 protein: CATSATGFSNQPQHF
CDR3 DNA: TGTGCCACCAGTGCGACCGGGTTTAGCAATCAGCCCCAGCATTTT

V gene: TRBV4-1
clone size: -
D gene: -
J gene: TRBJ1-1
CDR3 protein: CASSHGSSEAFF
CDR3 DNA: TGCGCCAGCAGCCACGGTAGTTCTGAAGCTTTCTTT

V gene: TRBV6-1
clone size: many
D gene: TRBD2
J gene: TRBJ2-7
CDR3 protein: CASSGGTSGGVEQYF
CDR3 DNA: TGTGCCAGCAGTGGCGGGACTAGCGGGGGGGTGGAGCAGTACTTC

V gene: TRBV18
clone size: many
D gene: TRBD1
J gene: TRBJ1-4
CDR3 protein: CASSPEGQGVATNEKLFF
CDR3 DNA: TGTGCCAGCTCACCGGAGGGACAGGGGGTAGCAACTAATGAAAAACTGTTTTTT

V gene: TRBV10-3
clone size: many
D gene: -
J gene: TRBJ1-1
CDR3 protein: CAISELLEAFF
CDR3 DNA: TGTGCCATCAGTGAGCTGTTAGAAGCTTTCTTT

V gene: TRBV7-9
clone size: -
D gene: -
J gene: TRBJ2-5
CDR3 protein: CASSRRGQETQYF
CDR3 DNA: TGTGCCAGCAGCCGCAGGGGTCAAGAGACCCAGTACTTC

V gene: TRBV6-6
clone size: many
D gene: -
J gene: TRBJ1-1
CDR3 protein: CASSYSGRGNTEAFF
CDR3 DNA: TGTGCCAGCAGTTACTCGGGGAGGGGGAACACTGAAGCTTTCTTT

V gene: TRBV25-1
clone size: once
D gene: TRBD2
J gene: TRBJ2-3
CDR3 protein: CASSVPGLAVTDTQYF
CDR3 DNA: TGTGCCAGCAGTGTCCCGGGACTAGCGGTCACGGATACGCAGTATTTT

V gene: TRBV15
clone size: -
D gene: -
J gene: TRBJ2-2
CDR3 protein: CATSSLRTTGELFF
CDR3 DNA: TGTGCCACCAGCAGTCTCAGGACCACCGGGGAGCTGTTTTTT

V gene: TRBV15
clone size: -
D gene: TRBD2
J gene: TRBJ2-7
CDR3 protein: CATRASSGGAPPCSYEQYF
CDR3 DNA: TGTGCCACCAGGGCCTCTAGCGGGGGTGCACCTCCGTGCTCCTACGAGCAGTACTTC

V gene: TRBV6-1
clone size: few
D gene: -
J gene: TRBJ1-2
CDR3 protein: CASSMDRQTTNYGYTF
CDR3 DNA: TGTGCCAGCAGTATGGACCGACAGACGACTAACTATGGCTACACCTTC

V gene: TRBV30
clone size: many
D gene: -
J gene: TRBJ2-2
CDR3 protein: CAWDPYSGGELFF
CDR3 DNA: TGTGCCTGGGACCCCTATAGCGGCGGGGAGCTGTTTTTT

V gene: TRBV19
clone size: -
D gene: -
J gene: TRBJ2-3
CDR3 protein: CASKSPGDTQYF
CDR3 DNA: TGTGCCAGTAAGTCTCCAGGGGATACGCAGTATTTT

V gene: TRBV10-3
clone size: -
D gene: TRBD1
J gene: TRBJ2-2
CDR3 protein: CAISESDRANTGELFF
CDR3 DNA: TGTGCCATCAGTGAGTCGGACAGGGCGAACACCGGGGAGCTGTTTTTT

V gene: TRBV19
clone size: -
D gene: -
J gene: TRBJ1-1
CDR3 protein: CASMGRLIMGTEAFF
CDR3 DNA: TGTGCCAGTATGGGCAGGCTAATTATGGGCACTGAAGCTTTCTTT

V gene: TRBV10-2
clone size: once
D gene: TRBD2
J gene: TRBJ2-3
CDR3 protein: CASGLAGSTDTQYF
CDR3 DNA: TGCGCCAGCGGACTAGCGGGTAGCACAGATACGCAGTATTTT

V gene: TRBV20-1
clone size: -
D gene: TRBD1
J gene: TRBJ2-2
CDR3 protein: CSARTGAGNTGELFF
CDR3 DNA: TGCAGTGCTAGGACAGGGGCGGGAAACACCGGGGAGCTGTTTTTT

V gene: TRBV20-1
clone size: many
D gene: -
J gene: TRBJ1-5
CDR3 protein: CSASAGRTGQPQHF
CDR3 DNA: TGCAGTGCTAGCGCCGGTCGTACAGGTCAGCCCCAGCATTTT

V gene: TRBV6-1
clone size: many
D gene: -
J gene: TRBJ2-7
CDR3 protein: CASKEGAPPYEQYF
CDR3 DNA: TGTGCCAGCAAGGAGGGAGCGCCTCCTTACGAGCAGTACTTC

V gene: TRBV2
clone size: -
D gene: TRBD1
J gene: TRBJ2-7
CDR3 protein: CASSYSTGGAGQYF
CDR3 DNA: TGTGCCAGCAGCTACTCGACAGGGGGCGCAGGGCAGTACTTC

V gene: TRBV4-2
clone size: many
D gene: TRBD2
J gene: TRBJ2-3
CDR3 protein: CASSQVVLAATDTQYF
CDR3 DNA: TGTGCCAGCAGCCAAGTTGTGCTAGCGGCCACAGATACGCAGTATTTT

V gene: TRBV11-3
clone size: many
D gene: -
J gene: TRBJ1-3
CDR3 protein: CASSPNHSGNTIYF
CDR3 DNA: TGTGCCAGCAGCCCCAACCACTCTGGAAACACCATATATTTT

V gene: TRBV19
clone size: -
D gene: TRBD1
J gene: TRBJ2-2
CDR3 protein: CASRRTGDTGELFF
CDR3 DNA: TGTGCCAGTAGGAGGACAGGGGACACCGGGGAGCTGTTTTTT

V gene: TRBV20-1
clone size: -
D gene: -
J gene: TRBJ1-5
CDR3 protein: CSARVTLGGLSQPQHF
CDR3 DNA: TGCAGTGCTAGAGTCACCCTGGGGGGTTTAAGTCAGCCCCAGCATTTT

V gene: TRBV24-1
clone size: few
D gene: -
J gene: TRBJ2-5
CDR3 protein: CATSGGLRRETQYF
CDR3 DNA: TGTGCCACCAGTGGGGGCCTGAGACGGGAGACCCAGTACTTC

V gene: TRBV7-3
clone size: -
D gene: -
J gene: TRBJ2-1
CDR3 protein: CASSSMDNEQFF
CDR3 DNA: TGTGCCAGCAGCTCTATGGACAATGAGCAGTTCTTC

V gene: TRBV5-1
clone size: many
D gene: TRBD1
J gene: TRBJ2-7
CDR3 protein: CASSSTGFEYEQYF
CDR3 DNA: TGCGCCAGCAGCTCGACAGGGTTTGAGTACGAGCAGTACTTC

V gene: TRBV11-3
clone size: -
D gene: -
J gene: TRBJ1-5
CDR3 protein: CASRDQPQHF
CDR3 DNA: TGTGCCAGTAGAGATCAGCCCCAGCATTTT

V gene: TRBV24-1
clone size: medium-sized
D gene: -
J gene: TRBJ1-5
CDR3 protein: CATSDPGGGSNQPQHF
CDR3 DNA: TGTGCCACCAGTGACCCGGGTGGAGGAAGCAATCAGCCCCAGCATTTT

V gene: TRBV30
clone size: many
D gene: -
J gene: TRBJ2-5
CDR3 protein: CAWSVGGATQETQYF
CDR3 DNA: TGTGCCTGGAGTGTAGGGGGGGCAACCCAAGAGACCCAGTACTTC

V gene: TRBV12-3/TRBV12-4
clone size: once
D gene: TRBD1
J gene: TRBJ1-2
CDR3 protein: CASSSYRDRGNGYTF
CDR3 DNA: TGTGCCAGCAGCTCCTATCGGGACAGGGGAAATGGCTACACCTTC

V gene: TRBV19
clone size: few
D gene: -
J gene: TRBJ2-7
CDR3 protein: CASSIDWGGNEQYF
CDR3 DNA: TGTGCCAGTAGTATAGACTGGGGCGGGAACGAGCAGTACTTC

V gene: TRBV24-1
clone size: -
D gene: TRBD1
J gene: TRBJ1-4
CDR3 protein: CATSVNRGEKLFF
CDR3 DNA: TGTGCCACCAGTGTGAACAGGGGCGAAAAACTGTTTTTT

V gene: TRBV9
clone size: many
D gene: -
J gene: TRBJ2-1
CDR3 protein: CASSAKGGAVNNEQFF
CDR3 DNA: TGTGCCAGCAGCGCCAAAGGGGGTGCCGTAAACAATGAGCAGTTCTTC

V gene: TRBV7-9
clone size: -
D gene: TRBD2
J gene: TRBJ2-5
CDR3 protein: CASSTGGKETQYF
CDR3 DNA: TGTGCCAGCAGCACGGGGGGTAAAGAGACCCAGTACTTC

V gene: TRBV20-1
clone size: -
D gene: -
J gene: TRBJ2-7
CDR3 protein: CSATALTPYEQYF
CDR3 DNA: TGCAGTGCGACCGCCCTGACCCCCTACGAGCAGTACTTC

V gene: TRBV15
clone size: once
D gene: TRBD1
J gene: TRBJ2-7
CDR3 protein: CATSREQGTNEQYF
CDR3 DNA: TGTGCCACCAGCAGAGAACAGGGGACCAACGAGCAGTACTTC

V gene: TRBV20-1
clone size: many
D gene: -
J gene: TRBJ2-3
CDR3 protein: CSARNPGTRGSTDTQYF
CDR3 DNA: TGCAGTGCTAGGAACCCCGGGACCCGAGGGAGCACAGATACGCAGTATTTT

V gene: TRBV28
clone size: many
D gene: -
J gene: TRBJ1-1
CDR3 protein: CASSRPTPPPEAFF
CDR3 DNA: TGTGCCAGCAGCCGACCTACACCGCCACCTGAAGCTTTCTTT

V gene: TRBV5-3
clone size: -
D gene: -
J gene: TRBJ2-7
CDR3 protein: CASSLGLGEQYF
CDR3 DNA: TGTGCCAGCAGCTTGGGCTTAGGCGAGCAGTACTTC

V gene: TRBV12-3/TRBV12-4
clone size: -
D gene: TRBD2
J gene: TRBJ2-7
CDR3 protein: CASSRTSGTGLYEQYF
CDR3 DNA: TGTGCCAGCAGTCGGACTAGCGGGACAGGGCTCTACGAGCAGTACTTC

V gene: TRBV24-1
clone size: -
D gene: TRBD2
J gene: TRBJ2-1
CDR3 protein: CATSDSSGGHEQFF
CDR3 DNA: TGTGCCACCAGTGATTCTTCGGGAGGCCATGAGCAGTTCTTC

V gene: TRBV2
clone size: -
D gene: TRBD2
J gene: TRBJ2-2
CDR3 protein: CASRRTSGRAGTGELFF
CDR3 DNA: TGTGCCAGCAGGCGGACTAGCGGGAGGGCGGGCACCGGGGAGCTGTTTTTT

V gene: TRBV10-3
clone size: -
D gene: -
J gene: TRBJ1-1
CDR3 protein: CAISSNRENTEAFF
CDR3 DNA: TGTGCCATCAGTTCTAACAGGGAGAACACTGAAGCTTTCTTT